The rows below give T cell receptor beta chains drawn from one sample of a study of technical replicates of blood from a few donors. Profiled with immunoSEQ multiplex PCR; TCRdb holds only in-frame clones, not every one. The table lists tens of thousands of clones, around 90% of them singletons. The sample was T cells isolated from PBMCs. Receptors originate from a human donor in good health. The CDR3 runs from the conserved cysteine through the conserved F or W. The D gene is left open where the match is weak. A clone size is listed for some rows: how often the clone was seen (once, few, many), or a class if it is expanded.

clone_size d_call j_call v_call cdr3_nt cdr3_aa
- - TRBJ1-3 TRBV4-1 TGCGCCAGCAGCCAAGAGGCGGATACCCTCTCTGGAAACACCATATATTTT CASSQEADTLSGNTIYF
- - TRBJ1-4 TRBV27 TGTGCCAGCAGTGCCAGCTTACTAAATGAAAAACTGTTTTTT CASSASLLNEKLFF
- - TRBJ2-5 TRBV4-2 TGTGCCAGCAGCCTCCCTCCCGGGGGAGGAGAGACCCAGTACTTC CASSLPPGGGETQYF
- - TRBJ2-7 TRBV30 TGTGCCTGGACCCCCGTAGGGGCCCTGGGGAACGAGCAGTACTTC CAWTPVGALGNEQYF
- - TRBJ1-1 TRBV6-5 TGTGCCAGCAGTTACTCTCCTGGAGAGACTGAAGCTTTCTTT CASSYSPGETEAFF
once - TRBJ1-3 TRBV5-1 TGCGCCAGCAGCTTGGATTTGGTTCTGAGTGGAAACACCATATATTTT CASSLDLVLSGNTIYF
- - TRBJ2-3 TRBV28 TGTGCCAGCAACGATAACCGACAGAGCACAGATACGCAGTATTTT CASNDNRQSTDTQYF
few - TRBJ2-1 TRBV20-1 TGCAGTGCTAGAACTAGGAATGAGCAGTTCTTC CSARTRNEQFF
- TRBD1 TRBJ1-2 TRBV18 TGTGCCAGCGGGGACAGGGTAGACTATGGCTACACCTTC CASGDRVDYGYTF
- - TRBJ1-2 TRBV29-1 TGCAGCGTTGAAGGACTGAGCTATGGCTACACCTTC CSVEGLSYGYTF
- TRBD2 TRBJ2-5 TRBV9 TGTGCCAGCAGCGTAGGGCCTAGCGGGGGGGAAGAGACCCAGTACTTC CASSVGPSGGEETQYF
- TRBD2 TRBJ2-3 TRBV5-1 TGCGCCAGCAGCCAATCAGCGGGGCAGAGCACAGATACGCAGTATTTT CASSQSAGQSTDTQYF
- TRBD2 TRBJ2-7 TRBV10-3 TGTGCCATCAGTGAACCGGGACTAGTCTCCTACGAGCAGTACTTC CAISEPGLVSYEQYF
- - TRBJ1-4 TRBV4-1 TGCGCCAGCAGCCAAGATGGTATAGATGCGGTTAATGAAAAACTGTTTTTT CASSQDGIDAVNEKLFF
- TRBD2 TRBJ2-1 TRBV10-3 TGTGCCATCAGTGATCCGGGAGGGCGGAGAAATTTTTACAATGAGCAGTTCTTC CAISDPGGRRNFYNEQFF
- TRBD1 TRBJ2-3 TRBV11-2 TGTGCCAGCAGCTTAATTGGGACAGATGGAGATACGCAGTATTTT CASSLIGTDGDTQYF
- - TRBJ1-6 TRBV9 TGTGCCAGCAGCGTAGTAGGGGATAATTCACCCCTCCACTTT CASSVVGDNSPLHF
- - TRBJ1-5 TRBV10-2 TGCGCCAGCAGTGAGTCAGGGGCTGATCAGCCCCAGCATTTT CASSESGADQPQHF